This T cell receptor beta chain came from a study of cytomegalovirus exposure and HLA in healthy donors. Findings and caveats of the study: A few V segments could not be told apart, such as TRBV6-2 and TRBV6-3, and were left out. Sequencing artifact likely explains a cluster of highly shared sequence variants.

The germline V gene has CDR1 KGHSH and CDR2 LQKENI. The CDR3 extends over 14 amino acids. The J segment lost 7 bases and the V segment lost 3 bases, leaving 5 bases of the junction unmatched. This clone has more than one count but fewer than ten. Its specificity is unknown. PCR used 60 Vbeta primers and 13 Jbeta primers. The data were produced by immunoSEQ multiplex PCR, yet TCRdb's version contains in-frame clones alone and is incomplete. The sample records 110,000 or so clones, 74% being singletons. The V call is TRBV18, the J call TRBJ2-2; 7 nucleotides align to TRBD1. This receptor was obtained from a woman between 35 and 50 years old in good health and CMV-seropositive. The sequenced material came from PBMCs. Written as DNA, the CDR3 is TGTGCCAGCTCACCGAGAGGGGGCAACGGGGAGCTGTTTTTT. Translation gives CASSPRGGNGELFF.